Here is one T cell receptor (beta chain) with its context. Antigen: not known. The data were obtained in a study of T cell repertoires in cytomegalovirus infection. Study as a whole: Through public TCR beta signatures, both CMV infection and matching HLA type were indicated. Whole-study results and caveats: Clonotype analysis showed dominance of the ex vivo response by HLA-C-restricted CMV-specific TCR beta clonotypes.

One entry per CDR3 protein, called by TCRdb with MiXCR from the reads. Of 150,000 to 200,000 distinct CDR3 sequences in the sample, roughly 27% are singletons; the top ten hold approximately 31%. The ends were cut back, 0 bases at V and 5 bases at J, with 14 bases in the middle. CDR1 is LGHNT and CDR2 is FRNRAP in the germline V gene. This CDR3 is built from 15 residues. The chain carries TRBV12-5 and TRBJ2-7; D is perhaps TRBD2 (5 bases). Sample: PBMCs. This TCR was sampled from a human donor in good health (CMV status not recorded). Some clones in this sample may be carry-over from other donors' samples. CDR3 nucleotides: TGTGCTAGTGGTTTGGTAATACATTCGGGGAACGAGCAGTACTTC. Protein product: CASGLVIHSGNEQYF.